These T cell receptor beta chains were read from a single sample in a study of blood T cell repertoires in COVID-19. TCRdb keeps only in-frame clones here, not all; method: immunoSEQ multiplex PCR. The top ten clones hold around 5% of a sample with about 330,000 clones, over 75% of them seen once. Sequenced sample: PBMCs or T cells enriched from blood (not recorded which). The receptors stem from a man aged 25-45 years who had recovered from COVID-19. CDR3s leave out the opening cysteine and the closing phenylalanine or tryptophan.

j_call v_call cdr3_aa
TRBJ2-7 TRBV21-1 ASSNPGWYEQY
TRBJ1-2 TRBV11-2 ASSSTHYGYT
TRBJ2-2 TRBV10-3 AISDRTSHTGELF
TRBJ1-1 TRBV6-5 ASSYSQGGNTEAF
TRBJ1-3 TRBV5-1 ASSPFGGNTIY
TRBJ1-4 TRBV15 ATSPYRGENEKLF
TRBJ1-2 TRBV7-8 ASSLSSGYGYT
TRBJ2-1 TRBV5-4 ASSSRLGTQYNEQF
TRBJ1-2 TRBV19 ARIQGRIGGYT
TRBJ1-6 TRBV19 ASSISWDRGHSPLH
TRBJ2-7 TRBV7-9 ASAPAGGGGYEQY
TRBJ2-3 TRBV30 AWSVGGLHDLKY
TRBJ1-2 TRBV9 ASSGQGTSHGYT
TRBJ1-2 TRBV7-9 ASSFAQGYGYT
TRBJ2-5 TRBV4-1 ASSQDWGGASGGQETQY
TRBJ2-5 TRBV28 ASKPGRGVRETQY
TRBJ2-3 TRBV4-2 ASSQGSGGGTDTQY
TRBJ2-2 TRBV12-3/TRBV12-4 ASIDGTGELF
TRBJ1-3 TRBV28 ASSFLRNTIY
TRBJ1-2 TRBV7-8 ASSLEWGPGDGYT
TRBJ1-1 TRBV5-1 ASSLGSRADTEAF
TRBJ1-6 TRBV28 ASRDRSSYNSPLH
TRBJ2-3 TRBV19 ASAPQGKDTQY
TRBJ2-5 TRBV13 ASSSSMQKYQETQY
TRBJ2-3 TRBV3-1/TRBV3-2 ASSQGGSSTDTQY
TRBJ1-4 TRBV30 AWRDSGTGTEKLF
TRBJ1-1 TRBV5-1 ASSLGGSPGTEAF
TRBJ2-3 TRBV10-1 ASSRVSAPRGGRDTQY
TRBJ2-7 TRBV7-6 ASSLGTNSYEQY
TRBJ1-2 TRBV28 ASSPGTVNGYT
TRBJ1-5 TRBV6-1 ASSERYTNQPQH
TRBJ2-5 TRBV5-4 ASSYGTSGGAQTQY
TRBJ1-5 TRBV18 ASSPPGQGAGNQPQH
TRBJ1-5 TRBV12-3/TRBV12-4 ASTRQSNQPQH
TRBJ2-1 TRBV7-6 ASSLVLDSGDNEQF
TRBJ2-3 TRBV5-1 ASSYGSGGTDTQY
TRBJ1-6 TRBV28 ASSLTGPSSAGALH
TRBJ1-4 TRBV6-5 ASAYSSQGDEKLF
TRBJ2-7 TRBV10-1 ASSDGQGYEQY
TRBJ1-4 TRBV11-1 ASSRQFATNEKLF
TRBJ2-7 TRBV28 ASSSLTGAWGEQY
TRBJ1-3 TRBV30 AWRGPEGANTIY
TRBJ2-5 TRBV3-1/TRBV3-2 ASSQVSETQY
TRBJ1-3 TRBV7-9 ASSLGQFSSGNTIY
TRBJ2-7 TRBV7-9 ASSDRGGAYVEQY
TRBJ1-2 TRBV24-1 ATSDFGEQGHYGYT
TRBJ1-1 TRBV23-1 ASSHPFWGGPQNGVTTEAF
TRBJ2-7 TRBV10-1 ASSEPGQGDEQY
TRBJ1-2 TRBV24-1 ATSGGPPGGYT